Listed here are 19 T cell receptor beta chains from one sample, sequenced in a study of tumor and adjacent non-tumor tissue in lung cancer. Three rounds of nested PCR, following a modified ARM-PCR protocol, produced the TCRbeta library. TCRdb reprocessed the multiplex PCR reads via MiXCR and lists one record per CDR3 protein. The sample yields 120,000 or so distinct CDR3 sequences, roughly 64% seen once. The template was RNA from unsorted bulk tissue. Sequences were obtained from lung tumor tissue. The receptors derive from a man aged 25-45 years with non-small cell lung cancer.

This clonotype was seen many times. The chain carries TRBV19 and TRBJ1-6; D uncertain. CDR3 length: 14 residues. Germline CDR1 LNHDA, CDR2 SQIVND (reference sequence). Trimming removed 6 bases at V and 7 bases at J, with 13 bases between. DNA of the CDR3: TGTGCCAGTAGGGTTGGTCCGGAAAATTCACCCCTCCACTTT. It yields the protein CASRVGPENSPLHF.

As concerns this clonotype: Sequence at one end of the junction differs from germline and may be a read error. The gene calls are TRBV20-1 and TRBJ2-7; D may match TRBD1 or TRBD2 (7 bases each). This CDR3 is 13 amino acids long. Germline CDR1 and CDR2: DFQATT and SNEGSKA (reference sequence). The CDR3 protein is CSVRRQGDYEHYF. The CDR3 DNA is TGCAGTGTCAGACGGCAGGGGGACTACGAGCATTACTTC.

Comments on this clonotype: The junction does not match germline at one end; this may be a read error. The chain uses TRBV20-1 and TRBJ2-3; D call uncertain. The CDR3 sequence is 13 residues long. Germline lookup yields CDR1 DFQATT and CDR2 SNEGSKA (reference sequence). The CDR3 reads CSARRYFTDTRYF. DNA for the CDR3: TGCAGTGCTAGGAGATACTTCACAGATACGCGGTATTTT.

As for this clonotype: The junction departs from germline at one end; a sequencing error may be responsible. The rearrangement joins TRBV5-5 to TRBJ2-7; 9 bases line up with TRBD2. The CDR3 has 17 amino acids. Germline V gene data show CDR1 as SGHKS and CDR2 as YYEKEE (reference sequence). Here the CDR3 DNA reads TGTGCCAACAGCCCCAACCCCTCCTCTAGCGGGGTCTACAAGCAGTACTTC. This sequence encodes CANSPNPSSSGVYKQYF.

The table lists this clonotype with many counts. The chain couples TRBV5-8 to TRBJ2-3; TRBD1 is a possible D gene (5 bases). The CDR3 totals 17 residues. Germline V gives CDR1 SGHTS, CDR2 YDEGEE. Trimming stripped 0 bases from V and 1 base from J, with 15 bases between. The DNA for the CDR3 is TGTGCCAGCAGCTTGGGCGCAGGGAATTGGGGCACAGATACGCAGTATTTT. Its protein is CASSLGAGNWGTDTQYF. The full variable domain, with the rest looked up from reference TRBV5-8 and TRBJ2-3, is EAGVTQSPTHLIKTRGQQATLRCSPISGHTSVYWYQQALGLGLQFLLWYDEGEERNRGNFPPRFSGRQFPNYSSELNVNALELEDSALYLCASSLGAGNWGTDTQYFGPGTRLTVL.

For this clonotype: Being one base from a much bigger clone, this may be a read error. The J gene is TRBJ2-5, the V gene TRBV4-3, with 10 bases that match TRBD2. CDR3 length equals 19 residues. Germline V gene lookup returns CDR1 LGHNA and CDR2 YSLEER. CDR3 amino acids: CVSSQVLAGAQTLQETQYF. The CDR3 DNA is TGCGTCAGCAGCCAAGTCCTAGCGGGGGCCCAAACACTACAAGAGACCCAGTACTTC.

This chain links TRBV20-1 with TRBJ2-1, with D tentatively TRBD1 (5 bases). The CDR3 contains 14 residues. Trimming removed 2 bases at V and 5 bases at J, with 13 bases between. The germline CDR1 and CDR2 sequences are DFQATT and SNEGSKA (reference sequence). This CDR3 reads CSARWVGRHNEQFF. The CDR3 DNA sequence: TGCAGTGCTAGATGGGTGGGGCGTCACAATGAGCAGTTCTTC.

This clonotype was observed many times. The chain recombines TRBV20-1 with TRBJ1-4; the D is unclear. Germline values: CDR1 DFQATT, CDR2 SNEGSKA (reference sequence). V was clipped by 1 base and J by 5 bases, with 14 bases between them. The CDR3 contains 15 residues. For the CDR3, the DNA is TGCAGTGCTAGAGGGGCCTCGGGTAACAATGAAAAACTGTTTTTT. It encodes CSARGASGNNEKLFF.

This clonotype was observed a handful of times. A junction boundary mismatches the germline segment, possibly from a read error. The rearrangement joins TRBV5-6 to TRBJ2-1; unclear D gene. The CDR3 is 13 amino acids. Germline V lookup: CDR1 SGHDT, CDR2 YYEEEE. CDR3 protein: CASSLGLGNGQFF. The CDR3 region has the DNA TGTGCCAGCAGTTTGGGATTGGGCAATGGGCAGTTCTTC.

With regard to this clonotype: One junction end does not reproduce the germline sequence, and a read error may be involved. The genes are TRBV11-2 and TRBJ2-1; the match to TRBD2 covers 10 bases. The germline V gene encodes CDR1 SGHAT and CDR2 FQNNGV. There are 15 residues in the CDR3. The CDR3 coding sequence is TGTGCCAGCAGCTCGCTAGCGGGAGTTAGAAATGAACAGTCCTTC. This gives the protein CASSSLAGVRNEQSF.

This clonotype was observed at least ten times. This chain joins TRBV20-1 and TRBJ1-2, with D maybe TRBD1 (5 bases). From germline, CDR1 is DFQATT and CDR2 SNEGSKA (reference sequence). The germline V and J ends were trimmed by 0 bases and 4 bases, with 15 bases remaining between them. The CDR3 covers 15 residues. The CDR3 sequence: CSARDRGAAPYGYTF. CDR3 bases: TGCAGTGCTAGAGATCGGGGCGCAGCACCCTATGGCTACACCTTC.

This clonotype was detected many times. This chain uses TRBV6-2 or TRBV6-3 with TRBJ1-2; TRBD1 matches at 10 bases. Per germline, CDR1 MNHEY and CDR2 SVGEGT. There are 17 residues in the CDR3. V gave up 6 bases and J gave up 2 bases; unmatched junction bases: 12. The CDR3: CASSPPGTGASNYGYTF. The CDR3 DNA reads as TGTGCCAGCAGCCCCCCGGGGACAGGGGCTTCAAACTATGGCTACACCTTC.

Of note for this clonotype: A read error may be the cause here, since a much bigger clone is one base away. The rearrangement links TRBV20-1 to TRBJ1-2; D ambiguous. Trimming took 5 bases from V and 4 from J, leaving 14 bases between them. The CDR3 loop spans 13 amino acids. The germline V gene encodes CDR1 DFQATT and CDR2 SNEGSKA (reference sequence). The CDR3 DNA is TGCAGTGCTCAACCACAGCGGGCCTATGGCTACACCTTC. Its protein is CSAQPQRAYGYTF.

Turning to this clonotype: Germline and junction disagree at one end, which may indicate a read error. This CDR3 is CASTLGLENEEFF. Here the CDR3 DNA reads TGTGCCAGCACCCTGGGCCTGGAGAATGAGGAGTTCTTC. The chain uses TRBV6-8 and TRBJ2-1, with unresolved D. The CDR3 covers 13 residues. In germline, CDR1 is MNHGY, CDR2 SAAAGT.

Regarding this clonotype: A read error may explain this, as a much larger clone is one base away. This likely comes from a read error, as the CDR3 has no conserved phenylalanine or tryptophan at its end. The chain joins TRBV12-3 or TRBV12-4 to TRBJ2-7; D is tentatively TRBD1 or TRBD2 (5 bases each). The CDR3 extends over 13 amino acids. The V gene lost 5 bases and the J gene lost 5 bases, with 13 bases spanning the gap. CDR3 protein: CASSPAGADEQYL. The CDR3 nucleotides read TGTGCCAGCAGTCCGGCCGGGGCCGACGAGCAGTACCTC.

As regards this clonotype: A read error may account for a junction end that differs from germline. The chain recombines TRBV12-3 or TRBV12-4 with TRBJ2-2, with TRBD2 identical over 7 bases. This CDR3 is 13 amino acids long. Here the CDR3 DNA reads TGTGTCAGCAAACGGGAGGCATTTGGGGAGCTGTTTTTT. Amino acid sequence: CVSKREAFGELFF.

The V and J genes are TRBV20-1 and TRBJ2-5, with TRBD2 matching 9 bases. The CDR3 has 16 residues. The germline V gene has CDR1 DFQATT and CDR2 SNEGSKA (reference sequence). The J segment lost 0 bases and the V segment lost 4 bases, leaving 9 bases of the junction unmatched. This CDR3 is CSATSNGGRDQETQYF. The CDR3 coding sequence is TGCAGTGCTACATCCAATGGCGGGAGGGACCAAGAGACCCAGTACTTC.

In the case of this clonotype: A junction end diverges from the germline sequence, so it may reflect a read error. The chain joins TRBV11-2 to TRBJ1-2; the match to TRBD1 covers 12 bases. Germline values: CDR1 SGHAT, CDR2 FQNNGV. This CDR3 is built from 15 residues. The CDR3: CASSLDQGQGAGYNF. DNA of the CDR3: TGTGCCAGCAGCTTAGATCAGGGACAGGGGGCGGGCTACAACTTC.

This clonotype showed up many times. V usage is TRBV4-1 and J usage is TRBJ1-1, with 7 bases lining up with TRBD1. Trimming took 4 bases from V and 6 from J; bases not matched to a gene: 2. This CDR3 region has 12 residues. Germline V lookup: CDR1 MGHRA, CDR2 YSYEKL. The CDR3 DNA follows: TGCGCCAGCAGCCGGGGGACAGCTGAAGCTTTCTTT. This sequence encodes CASSRGTAEAFF.